This TCR beta chain is from a study of T cell therapy after organ transplantation. Clones were sequenced by immunoSEQ multiplex PCR, and TCRdb holds only the in-frame ones, with some missing. The sample comprises 20,000 or so clones, about four fifths of which are singletons, and about 10% rests with the top ten. Time point meaning: 4-8 weeks after completion of therapy. A note on this clone: Its target is not known.

With 4 bases clipped from V and 7 bases from J, the junction kept 5 bases outside the gene matches. The CDR3 is made up of 14 amino acids. Germline V gene sequence: CDR1 MRHNA, CDR2 SNTAGT. This rearrangement joins TRBV6-4 to TRBJ2-1; the match to TRBD2 covers 9 bases. The sequence derives from a human patient who had received a solid organ transplant and had CMV disease. These T cells may partly come from the graft donor. Sequencing used CD8+ T cells from blood, obtained after autologous CMV-specific T cell therapy. The CDR3 here is CASSVAGERNEQFF. The CDR3 DNA reads TGTGCCAGCAGTGTAGCGGGAGAAAGGAATGAGCAGTTCTTC.